The 3 T cell receptor beta chains below come from one sample, sequenced in a study of blood T cell repertoires in COVID-19. Only in-frame clones appear in the TCRdb table, and some are missing; sequencing was by immunoSEQ multiplex PCR. The sample carries over 85,000 clones, nearly 80% recorded once. Sequenced material: peripheral blood. These receptors were collected from a woman older than 75 with active or convalescent COVID-19.

For the CDR3, the DNA is TGCGCCAGCAGCCGAAAAACCGGGACTACCTACAATGAGCAGTTCTTC. It specifies CASSRKTGTTYNEQFF. The chain recombines TRBV4-1 with TRBJ2-1; TRBD2 matches 7 bases. The V gene end was trimmed by 4 bases and the J gene end by 2 bases; junction bases not matched to a gene: 8. Per germline, CDR1 MGHRA and CDR2 YSYEKL. This CDR3 region has 16 residues.

DNA for the CDR3: TGTGCCAGCAGCCGACGGGGCACAGATACGCAGTATTTT. It translates to CASSRRGTDTQYF. This rearrangement joins TRBV6-4 to TRBJ2-3; D remains ambiguous. V gave up 6 bases and J gave up 1 base, with 8 bases separating them. The CDR3 has 13 residues. Per the germline V gene, CDR1 is MRHNA and CDR2 is SNTAGT.

CDR3: CASSQVIVAGATDTQYF. For the CDR3, the DNA is TGCGCCAGCAGCCAAGTTATAGTAGCGGGAGCGACAGATACGCAGTATTTT. The chain uses TRBV4-3 and TRBJ2-3, with 9 bases matching TRBD2. The CDR3 has 17 residues. Germline V gene lookup returns CDR1 LGHNA and CDR2 YSLEER. The J segment lost 3 bases and the V segment lost 1 base, leaving 8 bases of the junction unmatched.